The 18 T cell receptor beta chains below were found in one sample sequenced in a study of blood T cell repertoires in COVID-19. Sequencing was performed with immunoSEQ multiplex PCR; in TCRdb, only in-frame clones are kept and a portion is missing. The sample yields 84,000 or so clones, 75% to 85% seen once. The sample consisted of peripheral blood. The receptor source for this set is a woman older than 75 with acute or convalescent COVID-19.

The chain joins TRBV6-5 to TRBJ2-1; weak D call: TRBD1 (5 bases). The V gene's germline CDR1 is MNHEY and CDR2 SVGAGI. Trimming pared 2 bases from V and 6 bases from J, leaving 11 bases between. This CDR3 has 14 residues. For the CDR3, the DNA is TGTGCCAGCAGTTACAGGGCAGGGCGCAATGAGCAGTTCTTC. It encodes CASSYRAGRNEQFF.

The genes are TRBV24-1 and TRBJ2-7, with a weak D call TRBD1 (6 bases). V was cut by 4 bases and J by 0 bases, with 6 bases left in between. The CDR3 runs to 13 residues. Per germline, CDR1 KGHDR and CDR2 SFDVKD. CDR3 amino acids: CATSEDSSYEQYF. DNA of the CDR3: TGTGCCACCAGTGAGGACAGCTCCTACGAGCAGTACTTC.

V and J are TRBV19 and TRBJ2-4; 7 positions agree with TRBD1. The V and J ends lost 0 bases and 2 bases, in that order; junction bases with no gene match: 1. Germline V gene data show CDR1 as LNHDA and CDR2 as SQIVND (reference sequence). This CDR3 region has 15 residues. The DNA of the CDR3 is TGTGCCAGTAGTATAGAAGGGGGCCCCAAAAACATTCAGTACTTC. As protein: CASSIEGGPKNIQYF.

CDR3 DNA: TGCGCCAGCAGCCCCCCCGGGACTCACACAGATACGCAGTATTTT. It codes for CASSPPGTHTDTQYF. This chain joins TRBV5-1 and TRBJ2-3; tentative D call: TRBD2 (6 bases). CDR3 length equals 15 residues. Trimming took 4 bases from V and 2 from J, leaving 14 bases between them. Germline CDR1 is SGHRS and CDR2 is YFSETQ.

The V and J genes are TRBV29-1 and TRBJ1-2; 8 bases fit TRBD1. The length of the CDR3 is 15 residues. Germline trimming cut 5 bases from V and 0 bases from J; bases unmatched to any gene: 8. Germline-derived CDR1 and CDR2 are SQVTM and ANQGSEA. The CDR3 region is CSVSQGAIPNYGYTF. The CDR3 DNA follows: TGCAGCGTTTCCCAGGGGGCAATTCCTAACTATGGCTACACCTTC.

This rearrangement joins TRBV30 to TRBJ2-2; D call uncertain. The length of the CDR3 is 13 residues. Germline lookup yields CDR1 GTSNPN and CDR2 SVGIG (reference sequence). Between the trimmed V and J ends, which lost 4 bases and 4 bases, there was a span of 10 bases. The chain's CDR3 is CAWKKHITGELFF. In nucleotides, the CDR3 is TGTGCCTGGAAAAAACATATCACCGGGGAGCTGTTTTTT.

The rearrangement links TRBV5-3 to TRBJ2-6; 7 bases line up with TRBD1. TRBV5-3 counts as an open reading frame of uncertain function. The CDR3 is made up of 19 amino acids. V was pared by 6 bases and J by 1 base, with 16 bases of the junction left unmatched. CDR3 coding DNA: TGTGCCAGAAACGATCCCGGGACAGCCGACTCATCTGGGGCCAACGTCCTGACTTTC. Amino acids: CARNDPGTADSSGANVLTF.

The chain uses TRBV29-1 and TRBJ2-3; the match to TRBD1 covers 8 bases. V was pared by 7 bases and J by 3 bases, with 9 bases of the junction left unmatched. Germline V CDR1 and CDR2: SQVTM, ANQGSEA. The CDR3 totals 14 residues. CDR3 coding DNA: TGCAGCGGGACAGGGAGTGGGGGTACAGATACGCAGTATTTT. Its protein product is CSGTGSGGTDTQYF.

This clone was picked up a small number of times. The chain carries TRBV29-1 and TRBJ1-2; tentatively, D is TRBD1 (6 bases). Trimming removed 3 bases from V and 7 bases from J, with 12 bases in between. Germline V CDR1 and CDR2: SQVTM, ANQGSEA. The CDR3 spans 12 residues. This CDR3 reads CSVEGGQGGYTF. The CDR3 DNA is TGCAGCGTTGAGGGGGGGCAGGGTGGCTACACCTTC. Looking up the rest from reference TRBV29-1 and TRBJ1-2 gives the full variable domain: SAVISQKPSRDICQRGTSLTIQCQVDSQVTMMFWYRQQPGQSLTLIATANQGSEATYESGFVIDKFPISRPNLTFSTLTVSNMSPEDSSIYLCSVEGGQGGYTFGSGTRLTVV.

The chain links TRBV12-5 to TRBJ2-2; the match to TRBD1 covers 7 bases. The trim removed 2 bases at V and 6 bases at J, leaving 9 bases unmatched. Germline V gives CDR1 LGHNT, CDR2 FRNRAP. This CDR3 has 16 residues. The CDR3 nucleotides read TGTGCTAGTGGTTTGACCCGGGACAGCAACGCCGGGGAGCTGTTTTTT. Translating it yields CASGLTRDSNAGELFF.

This clone was observed a few times. The genes are TRBV27 and TRBJ2-1, with a tentative D call TRBD2 (7 bases). CDR3 length: 14 amino acids. Looked up from germline, CDR1 is MNHEY and CDR2 is SMNVEV (reference sequence). Trimming cost V 6 bases and J 9 bases, with 18 bases left between them. CDR3 amino acids: CASSGGPRIGEQFF. For the CDR3, the DNA is TGTGCCAGCAGCGGGGGGCCGCGGATTGGTGAGCAGTTCTTC.

Remarks on this clone: A read error may account for a junction end that differs from germline. The genes are TRBV30 and TRBJ2-1; perhaps TRBD2 as D (6 bases). The CDR3 extends over 15 amino acids. Germline CDR1 reads GTSNPN; CDR2 reads SVGIG (reference sequence). CDR3 bases: TGTGCCTGGAGTCTTGGAGGGACCTCAAATGAAAAGAGGCTCTTC. Residues: CAWSLGGTSNEKRLF.

There are a few counts of this clone. The chain uses TRBV7-9 and TRBJ1-1; 11 nucleotides line up with TRBD1. This CDR3 is built from 16 residues. V gave up 3 bases and J gave up 2 bases; unmatched junction bases: 5. Germline V lookup: CDR1 SEHNR, CDR2 FQNEAQ (reference sequence). CDR3 in amino acids: CASSFGTGGANTEAFF. CDR3 coding DNA: TGTGCCAGCAGCTTTGGGACAGGGGGAGCTAACACTGAAGCTTTCTTT.

V usage is TRBV6-5 and J usage is TRBJ1-2; 7 nucleotides line up with TRBD1. V shed 6 bases and J 0 bases; nucleotides not matched to a gene: 7. This CDR3 comprises 15 residues. Germline V CDR1 and CDR2: MNHEY, SVGAGI. DNA of the CDR3: TGTGCCAGCAGGCTTCGGGACAGCACTAACTATGGCTACACCTTC. Its protein product is CASRLRDSTNYGYTF.

The rearrangement uses TRBV5-7 and TRBJ2-3; TRBD2 aligns across 11 bases. TRBV5-7 is placed among ORFs of uncertain function. This CDR3 has 19 residues. The junction had 13 bases not matched to a gene; V was cut back by 4 bases and J by 0 bases. The CDR3: CASSRETSGMYLSTDTQYF. In DNA form, the CDR3 reads TGTGCCAGCAGCCGAGAGACTAGCGGGATGTACCTTAGCACAGATACGCAGTATTTT.

Concerning this clone itself: Sequence at one end of the junction differs from germline and may be a read error. The rearrangement links TRBV5-1 to TRBJ1-4; possible D gene TRBD1, 5 bases. CDR1 and CDR2 from the germline V gene are SGHRS and YFSETQ. This CDR3 has 14 residues. As DNA, the CDR3 is TGCGCCAGCGGCTTAACAGGAAGGGGTGAAAAACTGTTTTTT. Protein: CASGLTGRGEKLFF. Combining the CDR3 with reference TRBV5-1 and TRBJ1-4 gives the whole variable domain KAGVTQTPRYLIKTRGQQVTLSCSPISGHRSVSWYQQTPGQGLQFLFEYFSETQRNKGNFPGRFSGRQFSNSRSEMNVSTLELGDSALYLCASGLTGRGEKLFFGSGTQLSVL.

The V call is TRBV2, the J call TRBJ2-5, with 8 nucleotides matching TRBD2. J was trimmed by 5 bases and V by 11 bases; bases with no gene match: 10. Germline V gene lookup returns CDR1 SNHLY and CDR2 FYNNEI. The CDR3 is made up of 13 amino acids. The CDR3: CAGSLAVWETQYF. In DNA, the CDR3 is TGTGCCGGATCACTAGCGGTGTGGGAGACCCAGTACTTC.

V gene TRBV5-1 combines with J gene TRBJ2-7; a possible D gene is TRBD1 (6 bases). This CDR3 has 13 amino acids. Trimming cost V 7 bases and J 2 bases, with 13 bases left between them. The V gene's germline CDR1 is SGHRS and CDR2 YFSETQ. The CDR3 sequence is CASSGTPTYEQYF. CDR3 in DNA: TGCGCCAGCTCCGGGACACCGACCTACGAGCAGTACTTC.